The 7 T cell receptor beta chains reported below all come from one sample, sequenced in a study of cytomegalovirus exposure and HLA in healthy donors. The PCR made use of 60 Vbeta and 13 Jbeta primers. Method: immunoSEQ multiplex PCR; TCRdb's copy keeps in-frame clones and lacks some. In the table there are around 140,000 clones, around 9.7% of which are singletons. The sequenced sample was PBMCs. The receptors were gathered from a man in his forties or fifties in good health and CMV-seronegative.

This clone was seen a few times. The rearrangement joins TRBV11-2 to TRBJ1-1; D might be TRBD1 (6 bases). The CDR3 length is 12 residues. Germline CDR1 reads SGHAT; CDR2 reads FQNNGV. V was cut by 1 base and J by 9 bases, with 9 bases left in between. The CDR3 nucleotides read TGTGCCAGCAGCTTAGCAACAGGGCAAGCTTTCTTT. Its protein product is CASSLATGQAFF.

As for this clone: This CDR3 fails to terminate in the conserved phenylalanine or tryptophan, so it likely reflects a read error. This rearrangement joins TRBV4-1 to TRBJ1-1, with D maybe TRBD1 (6 bases). Trimming took 2 bases from V and 0 from J, leaving 7 bases between them. Germline lookup yields CDR1 MGHRA and CDR2 YSYEKL. The CDR3 contains 14 residues. The DNA of the CDR3 is TGCGCCAGCAGCCAACAGGGGTTGAACACTGAAGCTTTCGTT. Translating gives CASSQQGLNTEAFV.

This clone was counted a few times. V and J are TRBV30 and TRBJ2-5; 8 bases line up with TRBD2. Germline assignment: CDR1 GTSNPN and CDR2 SVGIG (reference sequence). V gave up 5 bases and J gave up 5 bases; unmatched junction bases: 10. The CDR3 is 14 amino acids. The chain's CDR3 is CAWGLRGVPETQYF. Written as DNA, the CDR3 is TGTGCCTGGGGTTTGCGGGGGGTTCCGGAGACCCAGTACTTC. The variable domain in full, completed from reference TRBV30 and TRBJ2-5, reads SQTIHQWPATLVQPVGSPLSLECTVEGTSNPNLYWYRQAAGRGLQLLFYSVGIGQISSEVPQNLSASRPQDRQFILSSKKLLLSDSGFYLCAWGLRGVPETQYFGPGTRLLVL.

CDR3 coding DNA: TGTGCCAGCAGCTTAGTGTTAGCGGGGGGAAGCTCCTACGAGCAGTACTTC. This encodes CASSLVLAGGSSYEQYF. The J gene is TRBJ2-7, the V gene TRBV7-9, with TRBD2 matching over 10 bases. J was trimmed by 0 bases and V by 1 base; bases with no gene match: 6. The CDR3 contains 17 residues. Germline-derived CDR1 and CDR2 are SEHNR and FQNEAQ (reference sequence).

This clone was seen more than once but under ten times. The chain joins TRBV5-1 to TRBJ2-7, with 8 bases fitting TRBD1. Germline assignment: CDR1 SGHRS and CDR2 YFSETQ. This CDR3 has 14 residues. J was trimmed by 2 bases and V by 3 bases; bases with no gene match: 4. Here the CDR3 DNA reads TGCGCCAGCAGCTCAGTGACAGGGGCCTACGAGCAGTACTTC. This translates into CASSSVTGAYEQYF.

The rearrangement uses TRBV11-2 and TRBJ1-5, with D possibly TRBD1 on 5 matching bases. Per the germline V gene, CDR1 is SGHAT and CDR2 is FQNNGV. V was clipped by 6 bases and J by 9 bases, with 9 bases between them. The CDR3 spans 11 residues. CDR3 in amino acids: CASSTGGPQHF. The CDR3 region has the DNA TGTGCCAGCAGTACCGGGGGGCCCCAGCATTTT.

The sample holds a few counts of this clone. This chain links TRBV6-5 with TRBJ2-5; 10 bases are shared with TRBD2. This CDR3 region has 15 residues. CDR1 is MNHEY, CDR2 SVGAGI, per germline. V lost 2 bases and J lost 2; bases outside the gene matches: 2. CDR3 bases: TGTGCCAGCAGTTACCAGCGGGGGGGACAAGAGACCCAGTACTTC. Translating gives CASSYQRGGQETQYF.